Below, one T cell receptor (beta chain) is given with its context. Its antigen is still unknown. One base away there is no much larger clone; base qualities are not given. Based on the germline V gene (reference sequence), the CDR1 and CDR2 sequences are SEHNR and FQNEAQ. The CDR3 sequence holds 15 residues, the cysteine and phenylalanine included. The only DNA kept is the CDR3, 45 bases in frame from the first base. From V the trimming removes 4 bases and from J it removes 5 bases, while the gene matches leave 7 bases of the junction unaccounted for. The entry originates in a study of blood T cell repertoires in COVID-19 (dated by TCRdb to 2019 to 2021). At the level of the whole study: The collaborator samples originated in the United States, Italy and Spain and spanned the acute and convalescent phases of COVID-19. A freely available public database, intended as a resource for researchers studying the immune response to SARS-CoV-2, is where the repertoires were released. The material from the prospective study consisted of cDNA or gDNA derived from T cells, B-cell-depleted T cells, or PBMCs. HLA class I and class II types, where available, came from metadata supplied by the sample provider rather than from assay-based typing. Subjects who had been exposed to COVID-19, were actively infected with it, or had recovered from it provided the deeply sampled blood TCRbeta repertoires that made up the dataset. The sample metadata nearly always contained a de-identified subject ID, COVID-19 status, age in years and sex. Samples came from the ongoing ImmuneRACE study (first 160 participants) plus 1,254 subjects from 6 global collaborators. The paper as a whole reports these results and caveats: Clinical and demographic metadata were provided uncurated, with the amount varying by source and participant.

TCRbeta CDR3 regions were amplified from genomic DNA by means of the immunoSEQ Assay, a bias-controlled multiplex PCR. Per the source publication's procedure: The number of nucleated cells in each sample was estimated by amplification of reference gene primers within the assay. To quantify the absolute abundance of each unique TCRbeta CDR3 rearrangement, sequence reads were collapsed and filtered. For each sample, productive Simpson clonality was calculated by taking the square root of Simpson's diversity index across productive rearrangements. TCRdb took this table from immuneACCESS and kept in-frame rearrangements with V and J called. Such tables lack part of the clones; where checked against another copy, unresolved V genes explain under half of the gap, and the rest is unexplained. V and J calls and clone size come straight from that table; D and trimming were deduced from the DNA. The sample yields around 150,000 clones; roughly 79% were counted once. The top ten clones comprise about 20% of the sample.

Each collaborating institution followed its own protocols to collect whole blood in K2EDTA tubes. For TCRbeta analysis, collaborator samples were shipped as frozen whole blood, as isolated PBMCs, or as DNA extracted from either sample type. Recombination joined TRBV7-9 with TRBJ2-1, with 8 central nucleotides matching TRBD1. The receptor's source is a woman of 80 years or more with acute or convalescent COVID-19. What was sequenced was peripheral blood. CDR3 protein: CASSYVGTGNNEQFF. The bases read TGTGCCAGCAGCTACGTAGGGACAGGCAACAATGAGCAGTTCTTC.